The 23 T cell receptor beta chains given below trace back to one sample, sequenced in a study of T cell responses to AZD1222 COVID-19 vaccine. Assay: immunoSEQ multiplex PCR; the TCRdb copy retains only in-frame clones and omits some. The sample consists of around 94,000 clones, more than 70% of them appearing once. The specimen was peripheral blood, collected on day 0 of AZD1222 vaccination. These receptors originate from an adult in good health.

The chain has TRBV24-1 and TRBJ1-2; 7 bases align to TRBD1. CDR1 KGHDR and CDR2 SFDVKD come from the germline V gene. CDR3 size: 13 residues. V was clipped by 4 bases and J by 8 bases; unmatched bases: 6. CDR3 region: CATSDSTGSGYTF. The CDR3 bases are TGTGCCACCAGTGACTCGACAGGGAGCGGCTACACCTTC.

J is TRBJ2-7 and V is TRBV28; 7 positions match TRBD2. J was trimmed by 4 bases and V by 7 bases; bases with no gene match: 10. The CDR3 length is 14 residues. Germline V gene sequence: CDR1 MDHEN, CDR2 SYDVKM. CDR3 amino acids: CASIGGGSVYEQYF. CDR3 nucleotide sequence: TGTGCCAGCATAGGCGGGGGAAGTGTGTACGAGCAGTACTTC.

This clone was observed once. V usage is TRBV5-5 and J usage is TRBJ1-3, with D maybe TRBD1 (6 bases). The CDR3 is made up of 14 amino acids. From germline, CDR1 is SGHKS and CDR2 YYEKEE (reference sequence). Deletions cut 3 bases from V and 3 bases from J, with 10 bases between. CDR3 in DNA: TGTGCCAGCAGCTGGGGGACAAGTGGAAACACCATATATTTT. Protein: CASSWGTSGNTIYF.

The rearrangement joins TRBV9 to TRBJ2-3; D remains ambiguous. Trimming shortened V by 7 bases and J by 2 bases, and 14 bases separated the two germline ends. The CDR3 has 14 amino acids. Germline CDR1 and CDR2: SGDLS and YYNGEE. The CDR3 here is CASSPLGTTDTQYF. The CDR3 DNA reads TGTGCCAGCTCCCCTTTAGGAACCACAGATACGCAGTATTTT. The entire variable domain, with the rest obtained from reference TRBV9 and TRBJ2-3, is as follows: DSGVTQTPKHLITATGQRVTLRCSPRSGDLSVYWYQQSLDQGLQFLIQYYNGEERAKGNILERFSAQQFPDLHSELNLSSLELGDSALYFCASSPLGTTDTQYFGPGTRLTVL.

The chain uses TRBV7-6 and TRBJ2-3; a possible D gene is TRBD1 (6 bases). V shed 5 bases and J shed 3 bases, with 18 bases lying between them. This CDR3 has 16 residues. Germline CDR1 SGHVS, CDR2 FNYEAQ. CDR3 region: CASSPSPGGTTDTQYF. The CDR3 coding sequence is TGTGCCAGCAGCCCGTCCCCTGGGGGCACTACAGATACGCAGTATTTT.

This sequence joins TRBV7-2 and TRBJ2-5; 8 bases map to TRBD2. CDR1 and CDR2 (germline): SGHTA, FQGNSA. Losses at the gene ends were 2 bases for V and 5 bases for J; bases not matched to a gene: 10. The CDR3 runs to 16 residues. This CDR3 is CASSLNIGGARETQYF. In nucleotides, the CDR3 is TGTGCCAGCAGCTTAAATATCGGGGGGGCTCGGGAGACCCAGTACTTC.

The CDR3 DNA follows: TGTGCCAGCAGCCAAGCCCCTAGCGGGCTCTCCTACGAGCAGTACTTC. Translating gives CASSQAPSGLSYEQYF. The V and J genes are TRBV3-1 (or the pseudogene TRBV3-2) and TRBJ2-7; 8 positions match TRBD2. After removal of 1 base from V and 0 bases from J, the junction contained 5 bases not matched to a gene. CDR3 length: 16 residues. The germline gives CDR1 LGHDT, CDR2 YNNKEL (reference sequence).

As regards this clone: Other DNA sequences of this sample code for an identical CDR3. The gene calls are TRBV9 and TRBJ2-3, with 10 bases matching TRBD2. CDR1 SGDLS and CDR2 YYNGEE come from the germline V gene. The V segment lost 2 bases and the J segment 0 bases; nucleotides outside the gene matches: 0. This CDR3 region has 15 residues. The DNA for the CDR3 is TGTGCCAGCAGCGTTAGCGGGGGGAGCACAGATACGCAGTATTTT. Amino acids: CASSVSGGSTDTQYF.

This clone was observed once. The chain has TRBV4-2 and TRBJ1-2, with 10 bases that match TRBD1. V was clipped by 0 bases and J by 5 bases; unmatched bases: 9. The CDR3 is 17 residues long. The germline V gene encodes CDR1 LGHNA and CDR2 YNFKEQ. In nucleotides, the CDR3 is TGTGCCAGCAGCCAAGAATTGGCGCCGGGACAGGGGTATGGCTACACCTTC. It translates to CASSQELAPGQGYGYTF.

The V and J genes are TRBV7-2 and TRBJ1-5; a possible D gene is TRBD1 (5 bases). V shed 6 bases and J shed 2 bases, with 14 bases lying between them. The germline CDR1 and CDR2 sequences are SGHTA and FQGNSA. This CDR3 spans 15 amino acids. This chain's CDR3 is CASRPDSRRNQPQHF. Here the CDR3 DNA reads TGTGCCAGCAGACCCGACAGCAGACGCAATCAGCCCCAGCATTTT.

J is TRBJ2-7 and V is TRBV5-5, with TRBD1 matching 7 bases. In germline, CDR1 is SGHKS, CDR2 YYEKEE (reference sequence). The CDR3 sequence is 14 residues long. V trimming: 2 bases; J trimming: 2 bases; junction bases outside the gene matches: 4. Here the CDR3 reads CASSFHRGPYEQYF. DNA of the CDR3: TGTGCCAGCAGCTTCCACAGGGGCCCCTACGAGCAGTACTTC.

The gene calls are TRBV6-5 and TRBJ2-4, with no clear D. The germline V and J ends were trimmed by 6 bases and 0 bases, with 3 bases remaining between them. Germline CDR1 reads MNHEY; CDR2 reads SVGAGI. The CDR3 has 12 residues. CDR3 amino acids: CASRLAKNIQYF. CDR3 DNA sequence: TGTGCCAGCAGACTAGCCAAAAACATTCAGTACTTC.

V gene TRBV9 combines with J gene TRBJ2-1; 11 bases match TRBD2. V dropped 1 base and J dropped 6; count of bases not matched to a gene: 3. Per the germline V gene, CDR1 is SGDLS and CDR2 is YYNGEE. The CDR3 sequence is 15 residues long. CDR3 sequence: CASSVSLAGGNEQFF. CDR3 nucleotide sequence: TGTGCCAGCAGCGTAAGTCTAGCGGGGGGCAATGAGCAGTTCTTC.

J is TRBJ1-6 and V is TRBV6-4; unclear D gene. The CDR3 contains 14 residues. V was pared by 2 bases and J by 10 bases, with 12 bases between. Germline V gene data show CDR1 as MRHNA and CDR2 as SNTAGT. DNA for the CDR3: TGTGCCAGCAGTGACGGTGGCGCCTTATCACCCCTCCACTTT. It specifies CASSDGGALSPLHF.

The sample holds one count of this clone. The chain employs TRBV29-1 and TRBJ1-5; weak D call: TRBD1 (5 bases). The CDR3 length is 12 residues. Germline V CDR1 and CDR2: SQVTM, ANQGSEA. V shed 6 bases and J shed 3 bases, with 9 bases lying between them. CDR3 sequence reads: CSVDIHNQPQHF. DNA for the CDR3: TGCAGCGTGGACATTCACAATCAGCCCCAGCATTTT.

The chain links TRBV7-2 to TRBJ2-7; the match to TRBD2 covers 11 bases. V lost 5 bases to trimming and J lost 3 bases; unmatched junction nucleotides: 6. The CDR3 is 15 residues long. Germline CDR1 reads SGHTA; CDR2 reads FQGNSA. The CDR3 reads CASSITSGSIYEQYF. The CDR3 DNA follows: TGTGCCAGCAGCATAACTAGCGGGAGTATCTACGAGCAGTACTTC.

The V gene is TRBV11-2, the J gene TRBJ1-4; 7 positions agree with TRBD1. V shed 3 bases, J shed 5 bases, and the junction held 9 bases outside the gene matches. Germline V gene lookup returns CDR1 SGHAT and CDR2 FQNNGV. The CDR3 runs to 16 residues. The CDR3 DNA follows: TGTGCCAGCAGCTTCGCGGTGGGGACAGTAAATGAAAAACTGTTTTTT. Translation gives CASSFAVGTVNEKLFF.

This chain links TRBV13 with TRBJ2-1; 8 bases agree with TRBD1. CDR1 is PRHDT and CDR2 is FYEKMQ in the germline V gene (reference sequence). The length of the CDR3 is 15 residues. The ends lost 0 bases at V and 5 bases at J; junction bases unmatched: 3. The CDR3 DNA reads TGTGCCAGCAGCTTAGGGGACAGGGTCCACAATGAGCAGTTCTTC. Translation gives CASSLGDRVHNEQFF.

The rearrangement links TRBV20-1 to TRBJ2-7, with D unclear. This CDR3 is built from 11 residues. Trimming removed 3 bases at V and 5 bases at J, with 8 bases between. Germline CDR1 and CDR2: DFQATT and SNEGSKA (reference sequence). Written as DNA, the CDR3 is TGCAGTGCTAGTCACGCCCACGAGCAGTACTTC. As protein: CSASHAHEQYF.

This chain joins TRBV9 and TRBJ1-1; D is possibly TRBD1 (6 bases). This CDR3 spans 13 amino acids. Trimming took off 3 bases at V and 7 bases at J, with 13 bases between the two ends. Germline-derived CDR1 and CDR2 are SGDLS and YYNGEE. The CDR3 region has the DNA TGTGCCAGCAGCGCTGACCAGACAGGTGAAGCTTTCTTT. It codes for CASSADQTGEAFF.

The sample holds a few counts of this clone. This chain uses TRBV28 with TRBJ1-1; 8 positions agree with TRBD1. The CDR3 loop spans 14 amino acids. V lost 7 bases to trimming and J lost 2 bases; unmatched junction nucleotides: 6. Germline V gives CDR1 MDHEN, CDR2 SYDVKM. CDR3 sequence reads: CASTFGTGNTEAFF. The CDR3 bases are TGTGCCAGCACCTTCGGGACAGGCAACACTGAAGCTTTCTTT.

The chain has TRBV6-5 and TRBJ1-6; D ambiguous. V was pared by 4 bases and J by 4 bases, with 11 bases between. Germline lookup yields CDR1 MNHEY and CDR2 SVGAGI. The CDR3 totals 15 residues. The CDR3: CASSFRANYNSPLHF. CDR3 in DNA: TGTGCCAGCAGTTTTCGAGCGAATTATAATTCACCCCTCCACTTT.

CDR3 coding DNA: TGTGCCAGCAGCCAGGACAGAGACTTTGGCTACACCTTC. Amino acids: CASSQDRDFGYTF. The chain joins TRBV3-1 (or the pseudogene TRBV3-2) to TRBJ1-2; perhaps TRBD1 as D (6 bases). The CDR3 covers 13 residues. V lost 3 bases, J lost 7 bases, and 12 bases lay in between. From germline, CDR1 is LGHDT and CDR2 YNNKEL (reference sequence).